The rows below give T cell receptor beta chains drawn from one sample of a study of PD-L1 blockade in urothelial cancer. The assay was immunoSEQ multiplex PCR, and TCRdb's table has in-frame clones only and misses some. Among just over 50,000 clones listed, approximately 80% were seen once. The starting material was PBMCs, obtained around atezolizumab (anti-PD-L1) treatment. These receptors were collected from a man in his 70s with urothelial cancer. CDR3s include the opening cysteine and the closing phenylalanine or tryptophan. Fields, in order: CDR3 protein, CDR3 DNA, J gene, D gene, clone size, V gene. D genes are given only for firm matches. Size tells how often a clone was seen (once, few, many) or the class of an expanded clone, and some rows leave it out.

CDR3aa: CASSVRTSGVSYEQYF; CDR3nt: TGTGCCAGCAGCGTCCGGACTAGCGGAGTCTCCTACGAGCAGTACTTC; j_gene: TRBJ2-7; d_gene: TRBD2; abundance: .; v_gene: TRBV4-2
CDR3aa: CASSQDKSRGSGGYTF; CDR3nt: TGCGCCAGCAGCCAAGATAAAAGTCGGGGATCGGGAGGCTACACCTTC; j_gene: TRBJ1-2; d_gene: .; abundance: once; v_gene: TRBV4-3
CDR3aa: CATSRDNQGSDTQYF; CDR3nt: TGTGCCACCAGCAGAGACAACCAGGGCTCAGATACGCAGTATTTT; j_gene: TRBJ2-3; d_gene: .; abundance: .; v_gene: TRBV15
CDR3aa: CASSPGLAGLAKNIQYF; CDR3nt: TGTGCCAGCAGTCCGGGACTAGCGGGGTTGGCCAAAAACATTCAGTACTTC; j_gene: TRBJ2-4; d_gene: TRBD2; abundance: .; v_gene: TRBV27
CDR3aa: CASSGGTGRSGANVLTF; CDR3nt: TGTGCCAGCAGTGGGGGGACAGGGAGGTCTGGGGCCAACGTCCTGACTTTC; j_gene: TRBJ2-6; d_gene: TRBD1; abundance: .; v_gene: TRBV2
CDR3aa: CASSLGRRYQETQYF; CDR3nt: TGTGCCAGCAGCTTGGGCAGGCGCTACCAAGAGACCCAGTACTTC; j_gene: TRBJ2-5; d_gene: .; abundance: .; v_gene: TRBV11-2
CDR3aa: CASSLTGGEYEQYF; CDR3nt: TGTGCCAGCAGCTTGACAGGGGGCGAATACGAGCAGTACTTC; j_gene: TRBJ2-7; d_gene: TRBD1; abundance: .; v_gene: TRBV7-3
CDR3aa: CASSPRTGASGEQYF; CDR3nt: TGTGCCAGCTCACCAAGGACAGGGGCCTCGGGCGAGCAGTACTTC; j_gene: TRBJ2-7; d_gene: TRBD1; abundance: .; v_gene: TRBV18
CDR3aa: CASRVAGANTGELFF; CDR3nt: TGTGCCAGTAGGGTGGCAGGCGCGAACACCGGGGAGCTGTTTTTT; j_gene: TRBJ2-2; d_gene: .; abundance: once; v_gene: TRBV19
CDR3aa: CASSSSSDRSWEQFF; CDR3nt: TGTGCCAGCAGCTCCTCCTCGGACAGGTCCTGGGAGCAGTTCTTC; j_gene: TRBJ2-1; d_gene: TRBD1; abundance: few; v_gene: TRBV7-9
CDR3aa: CASSERQGAFYGYTF; CDR3nt: TGTGCCAGCAGTGAGCGACAGGGGGCCTTCTATGGCTACACCTTC; j_gene: TRBJ1-2; d_gene: TRBD1; abundance: many; v_gene: TRBV6-6
CDR3aa: CASTKAGDNEQFF; CDR3nt: TGCGCCAGCACCAAGGCGGGGGACAATGAGCAGTTCTTC; j_gene: TRBJ2-1; d_gene: TRBD2; abundance: .; v_gene: TRBV23-1
CDR3aa: CASSLAPQGVSPLHF; CDR3nt: TGTGCCAGCAGCTTGGCCCCACAGGGGGTATCACCCCTCCACTTT; j_gene: TRBJ1-6; d_gene: TRBD1; abundance: .; v_gene: TRBV5-4
CDR3aa: CASTKGRGQPQHF; CDR3nt: TGTGCCTCCACCAAGGGACGGGGGCAGCCCCAGCATTTT; j_gene: TRBJ1-5; d_gene: .; abundance: few; v_gene: TRBV30
CDR3aa: CASSPAGGGTGELFF; CDR3nt: TGTGCCAGCAGCCCAGCGGGGGGGGGCACCGGGGAGCTGTTTTTT; j_gene: TRBJ2-2; d_gene: TRBD2; abundance: .; v_gene: TRBV5-4
CDR3aa: CASSGTGFAYEQYF; CDR3nt: TGTGCCAGCAGCGGAACAGGGTTTGCCTACGAGCAGTACTTC; j_gene: TRBJ2-7; d_gene: .; abundance: .; v_gene: TRBV5-6
CDR3aa: CASSSTGLVAGELFF; CDR3nt: TGTGCCAGCAGCTCCACAGGCCTTGTCGCCGGGGAGCTGTTTTTT; j_gene: TRBJ2-2; d_gene: .; abundance: .; v_gene: TRBV6-6
CDR3aa: CASSRLDDYGYTF; CDR3nt: TGTGCCAGCTCACGATTAGATGATTATGGCTACACCTTC; j_gene: TRBJ1-2; d_gene: .; abundance: .; v_gene: TRBV18
CDR3aa: CASSRRGSDTEAFF; CDR3nt: TGTGCCAGCAGTCGCAGGGGCAGCGACACTGAAGCTTTCTTT; j_gene: TRBJ1-1; d_gene: .; abundance: .; v_gene: TRBV6-1
CDR3aa: CASSPGQWYQETQYF; CDR3nt: TGTGCCAGCAGTCCCGGACAGTGGTATCAAGAGACCCAGTACTTC; j_gene: TRBJ2-5; d_gene: .; abundance: .; v_gene: TRBV6-5
CDR3aa: CASSIQRGQPQHF; CDR3nt: TGTGCCAGTAGTATTCAAAGGGGTCAGCCCCAGCATTTT; j_gene: TRBJ1-5; d_gene: .; abundance: few; v_gene: TRBV19
CDR3aa: CASSVDSGTGAFF; CDR3nt: TGTGCCAGCAGCGTAGACTCCGGGACTGGGGCTTTCTTT; j_gene: TRBJ1-1; d_gene: .; abundance: .; v_gene: TRBV9
CDR3aa: CASSPGRRGKYNEQFF; CDR3nt: TGTGCCAGCAGCCCCGGACGGCGGGGAAAATACAATGAGCAGTTCTTC; j_gene: TRBJ2-1; d_gene: .; abundance: .; v_gene: TRBV7-8
CDR3aa: CASSSGTSGTVQYF; CDR3nt: TGTGCCAGTAGTTCCGGGACTAGCGGGACGGTGCAATACTTC; j_gene: TRBJ2-7; d_gene: TRBD2; abundance: .; v_gene: TRBV19
CDR3aa: CASSFLAGGPTDTQYF; CDR3nt: TGTGCCAGCAGCTTCTTAGCGGGGGGCCCGACAGATACGCAGTATTTT; j_gene: TRBJ2-3; d_gene: TRBD2; abundance: .; v_gene: TRBV5-6
CDR3aa: CASSEAGTGGAGANVLTF; CDR3nt: TGTGCCAGCAGTGAAGCAGGGACAGGGGGCGCTGGGGCCAACGTCCTGACTTTC; j_gene: TRBJ2-6; d_gene: TRBD1; abundance: .; v_gene: TRBV2
CDR3aa: CASSQTGTDFYNEQFF; CDR3nt: TGTGCCAGCAGCCAAACCGGGACAGATTTCTACAATGAGCAGTTCTTC; j_gene: TRBJ2-1; d_gene: TRBD1; abundance: few; v_gene: TRBV7-9
CDR3aa: CASSPPGQGNNEQFF; CDR3nt: TGTGCCAGCTCGCCTCCGGGACAGGGGAACAATGAGCAGTTCTTC; j_gene: TRBJ2-1; d_gene: TRBD1; abundance: .; v_gene: TRBV18
CDR3aa: CASSLLSGAQPQHF; CDR3nt: TGTGCCAGCAGCTTATTATCAGGGGCCCAGCCCCAGCATTTT; j_gene: TRBJ1-5; d_gene: .; abundance: .; v_gene: TRBV7-2
CDR3aa: CASSQEGGGTQHF; CDR3nt: TGCGCCAGCAGCCAAGAGGGTGGGGGGACCCAGCATTTT; j_gene: TRBJ1-5; d_gene: .; abundance: .; v_gene: TRBV4-3
CDR3aa: CASSLSGLATDTQYF; CDR3nt: TGTGCCAGCAGCTTATCGGGACTAGCCACAGATACGCAGTATTTT; j_gene: TRBJ2-3; d_gene: TRBD2; abundance: .; v_gene: TRBV7-3
CDR3aa: CASSIRQGRNFGELFF; CDR3nt: TGTGCCAGCAGCATCAGACAGGGGAGAAATTTCGGGGAGCTGTTTTTT; j_gene: TRBJ2-2; d_gene: TRBD1; abundance: few; v_gene: TRBV7-9
CDR3aa: CASSPLRTTGELFF; CDR3nt: TGTGCCAGCAGCCCTCTCAGAACCACCGGGGAGCTGTTTTTT; j_gene: TRBJ2-2; d_gene: .; abundance: .; v_gene: TRBV6-5
CDR3aa: CASRSGLAGVHEQFF; CDR3nt: TGTGCCAGCAGATCGGGACTAGCGGGAGTGCACGAGCAGTTCTTC; j_gene: TRBJ2-1; d_gene: TRBD2; abundance: .; v_gene: TRBV5-5
CDR3aa: CSVVGAGLNTEAFF; CDR3nt: TGCAGCGTTGTTGGTGCGGGGCTTAACACTGAAGCTTTCTTT; j_gene: TRBJ1-1; d_gene: .; abundance: .; v_gene: TRBV29-1
CDR3aa: CASSLGDSHTGELFF; CDR3nt: TGTGCCAGCAGCTTGGGTGACAGCCACACCGGGGAGCTGTTTTTT; j_gene: TRBJ2-2; d_gene: .; abundance: .; v_gene: TRBV7-9
CDR3aa: CASTLTGISNQPQHF; CDR3nt: TGTGCCAGCACTTTGACAGGAATAAGCAATCAGCCCCAGCATTTT; j_gene: TRBJ1-5; d_gene: .; abundance: .; v_gene: TRBV28